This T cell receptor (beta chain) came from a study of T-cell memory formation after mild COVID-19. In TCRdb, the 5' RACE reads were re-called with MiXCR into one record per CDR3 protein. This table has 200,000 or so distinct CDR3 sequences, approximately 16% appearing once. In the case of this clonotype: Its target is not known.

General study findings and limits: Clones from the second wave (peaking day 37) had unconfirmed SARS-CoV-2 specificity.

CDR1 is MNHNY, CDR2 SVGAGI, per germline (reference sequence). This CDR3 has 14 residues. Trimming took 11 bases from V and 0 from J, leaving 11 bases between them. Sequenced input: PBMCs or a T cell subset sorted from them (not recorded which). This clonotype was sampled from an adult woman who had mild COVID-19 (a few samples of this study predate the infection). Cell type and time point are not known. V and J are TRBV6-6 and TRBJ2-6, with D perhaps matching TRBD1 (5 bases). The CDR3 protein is CASRVDSGANVLTF. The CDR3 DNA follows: TGTGCCTCCAGGGTCGACTCTGGGGCCAACGTCCTGACTTTC.